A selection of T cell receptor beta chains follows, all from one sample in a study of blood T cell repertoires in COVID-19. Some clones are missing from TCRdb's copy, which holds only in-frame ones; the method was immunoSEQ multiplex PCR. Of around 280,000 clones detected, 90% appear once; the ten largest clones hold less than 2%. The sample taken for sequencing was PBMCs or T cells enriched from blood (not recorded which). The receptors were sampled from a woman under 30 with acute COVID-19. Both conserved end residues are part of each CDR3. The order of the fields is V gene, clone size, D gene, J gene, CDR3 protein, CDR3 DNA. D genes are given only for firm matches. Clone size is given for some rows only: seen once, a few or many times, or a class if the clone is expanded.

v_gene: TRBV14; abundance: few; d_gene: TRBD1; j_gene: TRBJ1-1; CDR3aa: CASSLGTVTEAFF; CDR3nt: TGTGCCAGCAGCCTCGGGACAGTCACTGAAGCTTTCTTT
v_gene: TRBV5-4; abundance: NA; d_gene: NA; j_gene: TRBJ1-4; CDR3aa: CASSPGGGGSNEKLFF; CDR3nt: TGTGCCAGCAGCCCAGGCGGGGGTGGATCTAATGAAAAACTGTTTTTT
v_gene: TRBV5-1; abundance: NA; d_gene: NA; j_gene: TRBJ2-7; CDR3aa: CASSPRPSSYEQYF; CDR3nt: TGCGCCAGCAGCCCCCGACCTAGCAGCTACGAGCAGTACTTC
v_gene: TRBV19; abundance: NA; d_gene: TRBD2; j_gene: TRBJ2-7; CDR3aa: CASSTTSGAYEQYF; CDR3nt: TGTGCCAGTAGTACGACTAGCGGAGCCTACGAGCAGTACTTC
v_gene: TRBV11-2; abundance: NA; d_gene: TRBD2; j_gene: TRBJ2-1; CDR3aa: CASSLGSGSHNEQFF; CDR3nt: TGTGCCAGCAGCTTAGGAAGCGGGAGCCACAATGAGCAGTTCTTC
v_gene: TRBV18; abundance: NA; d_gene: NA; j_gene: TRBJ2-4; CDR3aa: CASSSSKNIQYF; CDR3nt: TGTGCCAGCTCATCCAGTAAAAACATTCAGTACTTC
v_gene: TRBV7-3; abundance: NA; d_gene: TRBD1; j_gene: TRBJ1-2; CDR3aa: CASSLGQGYGYTF; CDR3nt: TGTGCCAGCAGCTTAGGACAGGGCTATGGCTACACCTTC
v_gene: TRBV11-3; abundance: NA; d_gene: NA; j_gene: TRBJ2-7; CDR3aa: CASSLSGTYEQYF; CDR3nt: TGTGCCAGCAGCTTAAGTGGCACCTACGAGCAGTACTTC
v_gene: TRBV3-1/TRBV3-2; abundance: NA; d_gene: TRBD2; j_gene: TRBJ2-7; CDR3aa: CASSQVGTSVHEQYF; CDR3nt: TGTGCCAGCAGCCAAGTCGGGACTAGCGTCCACGAGCAGTACTTC
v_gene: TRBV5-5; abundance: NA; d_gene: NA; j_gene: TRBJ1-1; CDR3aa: CASSLDSNTEAFF; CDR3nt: TGTGCCAGCAGCTTGGACTCAAACACTGAAGCTTTCTTT